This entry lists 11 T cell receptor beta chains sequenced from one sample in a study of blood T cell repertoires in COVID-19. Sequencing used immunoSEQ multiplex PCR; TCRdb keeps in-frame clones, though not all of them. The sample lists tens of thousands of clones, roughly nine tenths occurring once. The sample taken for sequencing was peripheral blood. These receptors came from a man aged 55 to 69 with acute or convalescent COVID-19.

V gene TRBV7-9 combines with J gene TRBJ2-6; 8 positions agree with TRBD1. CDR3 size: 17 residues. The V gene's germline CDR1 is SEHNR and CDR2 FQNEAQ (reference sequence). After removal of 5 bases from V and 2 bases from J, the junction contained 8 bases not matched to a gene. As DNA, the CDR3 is TGTGCCAGCAGCCCCTTCCAGGGGGCTACTGGGGCCAACGTCCTGACTTTC. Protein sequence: CASSPFQGATGANVLTF.

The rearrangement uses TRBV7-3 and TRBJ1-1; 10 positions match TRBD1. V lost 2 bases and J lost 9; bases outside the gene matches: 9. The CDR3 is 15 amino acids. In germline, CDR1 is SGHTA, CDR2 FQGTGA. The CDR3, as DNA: TGTGCCAGCAGCTTAGATAGGGGACAGGGGACCAAAGCTTTCTTT. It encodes CASSLDRGQGTKAFF.

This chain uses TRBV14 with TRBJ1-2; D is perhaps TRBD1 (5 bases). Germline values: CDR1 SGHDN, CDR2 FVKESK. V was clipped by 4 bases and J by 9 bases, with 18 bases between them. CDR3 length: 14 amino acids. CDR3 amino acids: CASSPLDGAGSYTF. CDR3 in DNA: TGTGCCAGCAGCCCCCTCGACGGGGCGGGGAGCTACACCTTC.

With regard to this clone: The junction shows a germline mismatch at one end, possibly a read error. CDR3 loop: CASSPTGSIQPQHF. CDR3 DNA sequence: TGTGCCAGCAGCCCGACAGGGAGCATTCAGCCCCAGCATTTT. This rearrangement joins TRBV9 to TRBJ1-5, with 7 bases identical to TRBD1. The CDR3 totals 14 residues. The germline V gene has CDR1 SGDLS and CDR2 YYNGEE.

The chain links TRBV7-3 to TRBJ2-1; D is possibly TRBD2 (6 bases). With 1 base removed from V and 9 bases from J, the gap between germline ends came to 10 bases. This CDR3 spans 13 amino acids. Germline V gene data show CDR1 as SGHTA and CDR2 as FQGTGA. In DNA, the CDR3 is TGTGCCAGCAGCTTAAATGAGGGAGGTGAGCAGTTCTTC. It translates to CASSLNEGGEQFF.

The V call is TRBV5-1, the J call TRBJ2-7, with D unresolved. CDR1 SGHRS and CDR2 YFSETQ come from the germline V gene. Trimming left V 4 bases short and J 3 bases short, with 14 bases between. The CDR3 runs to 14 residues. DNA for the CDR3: TGCGCCAGCAGCCCCCCGGCGAGGCTCTACGAGCAGTACTTC. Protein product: CASSPPARLYEQYF.

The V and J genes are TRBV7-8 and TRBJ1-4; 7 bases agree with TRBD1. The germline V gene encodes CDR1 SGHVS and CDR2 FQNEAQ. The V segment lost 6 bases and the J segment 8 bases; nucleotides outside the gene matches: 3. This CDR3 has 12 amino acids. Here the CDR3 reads CASRIQGEKLFF. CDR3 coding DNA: TGTGCCAGCAGGATACAGGGGGAAAAACTGTTTTTT. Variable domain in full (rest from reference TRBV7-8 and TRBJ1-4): GAGVSQSPRYKVAKRGQDVALRCDPISGHVSLFWYQQALGQGPEFLTYFQNEAQLDKSGLPSDRFFAERPEGSVSTLKIQRTQQEDSAVYLCASRIQGEKLFFGSGTQLSVL.

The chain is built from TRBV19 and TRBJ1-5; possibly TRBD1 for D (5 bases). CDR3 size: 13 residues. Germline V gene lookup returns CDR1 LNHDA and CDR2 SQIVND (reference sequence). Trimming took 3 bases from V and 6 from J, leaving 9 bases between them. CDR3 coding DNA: TGTGCCAGTAGTATGGGGAGGGGTCAGCCCCAGCATTTT. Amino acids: CASSMGRGQPQHF.

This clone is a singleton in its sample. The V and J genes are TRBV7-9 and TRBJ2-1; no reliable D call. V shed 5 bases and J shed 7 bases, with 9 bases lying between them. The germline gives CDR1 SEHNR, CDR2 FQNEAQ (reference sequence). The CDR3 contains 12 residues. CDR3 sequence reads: CASSPKTNEQFF. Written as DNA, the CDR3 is TGTGCCAGCAGCCCCAAGACTAATGAGCAGTTCTTC.

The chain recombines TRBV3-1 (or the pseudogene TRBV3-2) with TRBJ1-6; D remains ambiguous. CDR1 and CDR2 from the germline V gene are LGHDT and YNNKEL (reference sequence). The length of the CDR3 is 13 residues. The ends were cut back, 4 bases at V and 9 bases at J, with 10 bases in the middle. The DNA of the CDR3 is TGTGCCAGCAGCCGCACTAGCGGTTCACCCCTCCACTTT. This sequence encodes CASSRTSGSPLHF.

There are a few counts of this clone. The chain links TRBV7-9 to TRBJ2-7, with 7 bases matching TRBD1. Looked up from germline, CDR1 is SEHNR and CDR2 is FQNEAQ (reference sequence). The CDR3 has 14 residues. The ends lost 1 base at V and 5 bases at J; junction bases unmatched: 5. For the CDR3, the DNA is TGTGCCAGCAGCTTAGAGGGGGCTACGAACGAGCAGTACTTC. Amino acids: CASSLEGATNEQYF. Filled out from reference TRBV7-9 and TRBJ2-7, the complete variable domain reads DTGVSQNPRHKITKRGQNVTFRCDPISEHNRLYWYRQTLGQGPEFLTYFQNEAQLEKSRLLSDRFSAERPKGSFSTLEIQRTEQGDSAMYLCASSLEGATNEQYFGPGTRLTVT.